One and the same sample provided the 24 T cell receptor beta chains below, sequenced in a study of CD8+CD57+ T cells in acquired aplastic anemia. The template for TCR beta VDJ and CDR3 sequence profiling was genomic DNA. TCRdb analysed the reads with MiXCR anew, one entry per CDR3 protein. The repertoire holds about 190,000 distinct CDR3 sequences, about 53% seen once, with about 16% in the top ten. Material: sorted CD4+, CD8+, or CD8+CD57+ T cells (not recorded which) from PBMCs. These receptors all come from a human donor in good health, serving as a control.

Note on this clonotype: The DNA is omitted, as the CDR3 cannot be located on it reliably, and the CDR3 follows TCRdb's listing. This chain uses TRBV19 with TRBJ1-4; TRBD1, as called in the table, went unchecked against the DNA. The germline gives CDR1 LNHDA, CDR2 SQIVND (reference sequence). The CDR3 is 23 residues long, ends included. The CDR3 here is CASSLGQGNQPQHFGDGRVELFF.

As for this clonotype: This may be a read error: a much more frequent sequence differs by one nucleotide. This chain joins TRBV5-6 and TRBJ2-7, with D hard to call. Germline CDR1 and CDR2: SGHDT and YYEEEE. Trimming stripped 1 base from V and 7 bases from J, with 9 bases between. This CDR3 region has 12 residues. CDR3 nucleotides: TGTGCCAGCAGCTTGAACGCTAATGAGCAGTACTTC. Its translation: CASSLNANEQYF.

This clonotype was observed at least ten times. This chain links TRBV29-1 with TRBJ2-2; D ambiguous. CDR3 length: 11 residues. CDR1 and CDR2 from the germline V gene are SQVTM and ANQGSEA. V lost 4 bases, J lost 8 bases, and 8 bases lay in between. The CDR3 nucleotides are TGCAGCGTTGGAGGTGAAGGGGAGCTGTTTTTT. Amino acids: CSVGGEGELFF.

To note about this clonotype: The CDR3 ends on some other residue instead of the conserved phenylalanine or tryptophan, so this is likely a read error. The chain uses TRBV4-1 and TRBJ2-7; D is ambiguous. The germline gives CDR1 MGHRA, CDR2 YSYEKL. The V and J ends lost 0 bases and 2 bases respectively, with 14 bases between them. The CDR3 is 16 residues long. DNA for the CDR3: TGCGCCAGCAGCCAAGATGAATTACCAGCCACCTACGAGCAGTACCTC. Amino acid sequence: CASSQDELPATYEQYL.

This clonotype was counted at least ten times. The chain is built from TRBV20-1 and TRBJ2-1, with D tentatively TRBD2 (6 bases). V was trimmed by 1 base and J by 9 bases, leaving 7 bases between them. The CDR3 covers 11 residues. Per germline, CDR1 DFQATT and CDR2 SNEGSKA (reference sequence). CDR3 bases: TGCAGTGCTAGAGGGAGGGCTGAGCAGTTCTTC. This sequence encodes CSARGRAEQFF.

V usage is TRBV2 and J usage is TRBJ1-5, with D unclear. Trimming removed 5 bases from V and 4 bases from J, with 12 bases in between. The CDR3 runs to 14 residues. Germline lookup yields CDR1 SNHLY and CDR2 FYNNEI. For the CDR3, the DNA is TGTGCCAGCAGTCAGGATATCGGAAATCAGCCCCAGCATTTT. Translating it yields CASSQDIGNQPQHF.

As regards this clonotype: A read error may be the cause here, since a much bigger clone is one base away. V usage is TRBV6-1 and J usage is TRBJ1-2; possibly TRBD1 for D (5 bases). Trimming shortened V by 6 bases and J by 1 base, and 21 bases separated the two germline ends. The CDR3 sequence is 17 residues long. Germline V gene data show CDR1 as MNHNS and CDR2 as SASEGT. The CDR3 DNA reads TGTGCCAGCAGGCACGGGGGGGGGTACGTTGGTAACTATGGCTACACCTTC. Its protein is CASRHGGGYVGNYGYTF.

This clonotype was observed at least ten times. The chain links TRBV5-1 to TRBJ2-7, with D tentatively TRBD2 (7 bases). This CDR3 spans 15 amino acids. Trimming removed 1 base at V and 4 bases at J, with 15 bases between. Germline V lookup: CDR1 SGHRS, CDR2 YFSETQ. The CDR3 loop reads CASSLLGGGGYEQYF. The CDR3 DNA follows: TGCGCCAGCAGCTTGTTAGGAGGGGGGGGATACGAGCAGTACTTC.

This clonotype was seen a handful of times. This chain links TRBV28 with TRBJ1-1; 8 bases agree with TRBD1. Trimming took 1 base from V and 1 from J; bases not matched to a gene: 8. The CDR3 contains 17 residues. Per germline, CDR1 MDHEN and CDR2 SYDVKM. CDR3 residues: CASSLYGQGTRNTEAFF. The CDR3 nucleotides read TGTGCCAGCAGTTTATACGGACAGGGAACGAGGAACACTGAAGCTTTCTTT.

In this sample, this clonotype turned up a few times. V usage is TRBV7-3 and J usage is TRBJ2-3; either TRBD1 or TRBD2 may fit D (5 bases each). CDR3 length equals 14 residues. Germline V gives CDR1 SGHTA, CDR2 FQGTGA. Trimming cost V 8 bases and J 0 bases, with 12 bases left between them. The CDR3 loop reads CASSRDLSTDTQYF. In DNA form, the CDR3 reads TGTGCCAGCTCACGGGACCTTAGCACAGATACGCAGTATTTT.

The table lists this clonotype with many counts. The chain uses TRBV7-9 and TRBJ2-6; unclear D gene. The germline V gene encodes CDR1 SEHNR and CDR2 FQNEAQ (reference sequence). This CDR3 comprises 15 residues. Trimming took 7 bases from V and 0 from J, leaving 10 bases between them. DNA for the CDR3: TGTGCCAGCAATGCAGGCGGCTCTGGGGCCAACGTCCTGACTTTC. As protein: CASNAGGSGANVLTF.

This chain's CDR3 is CASSLAGTDTDTQYF. The CDR3 DNA is TGTGCCAGCAGCTTAGCAGGGACGGACACAGATACGCAGTATTTT. The chain is built from TRBV7-2 and TRBJ2-3; D might be TRBD1 or TRBD2, each matching 5 bases. The germline gives CDR1 SGHTA, CDR2 FQGNSA. There are 15 residues in the CDR3. V shed 0 bases and J shed 2 bases, with 9 bases lying between them.

The DNA of the CDR3 is TGTGCCAGCGCCTGGACAGGGAGCACAGATACGCAGTATTTT. It translates to CASAWTGSTDTQYF. V is TRBV6-6 and J is TRBJ2-3; TRBD1 matches 8 bases. The V gene end was trimmed by 8 bases and the J gene end by 0 bases; junction bases not matched to a gene: 4. Germline-derived CDR1 and CDR2 are MNHNY and SVGAGI (reference sequence). CDR3 length equals 14 residues.

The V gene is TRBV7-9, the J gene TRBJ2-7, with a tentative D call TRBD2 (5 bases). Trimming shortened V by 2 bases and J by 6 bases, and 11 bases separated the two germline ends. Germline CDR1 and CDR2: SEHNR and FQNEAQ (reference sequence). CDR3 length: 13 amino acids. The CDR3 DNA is TGTGCCAGCAGCTTATCGTCGGGGAGCGAGCAGTACTTC. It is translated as CASSLSSGSEQYF.

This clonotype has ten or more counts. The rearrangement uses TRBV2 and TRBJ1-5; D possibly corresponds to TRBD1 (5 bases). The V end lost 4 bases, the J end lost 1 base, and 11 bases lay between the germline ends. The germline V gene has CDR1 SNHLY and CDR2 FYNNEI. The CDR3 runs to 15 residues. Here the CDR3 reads CASSGPGGSNQPQHF. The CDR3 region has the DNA TGTGCCAGCAGTGGGCCCGGGGGGAGCAATCAGCCCCAGCATTTT.

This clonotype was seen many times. DNA of the CDR3: TGTGCCAGCAGGCAAGGGGGTTACAATGAGCAGTTCTTC. Protein sequence: CASRQGGYNEQFF. The J gene is TRBJ2-1, the V gene TRBV6-2 or TRBV6-3; TRBD1 is a possible D gene (6 bases). The CDR3 spans 13 residues. Deletions cut 6 bases from V and 4 bases from J, with 10 bases between. Germline CDR1 is MNHEY and CDR2 is SVGEGT.

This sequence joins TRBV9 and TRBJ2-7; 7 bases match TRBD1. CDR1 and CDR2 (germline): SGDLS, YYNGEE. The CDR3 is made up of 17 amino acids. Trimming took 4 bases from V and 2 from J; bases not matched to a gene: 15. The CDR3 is CASSPPISLQGAYEQYF. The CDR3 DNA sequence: TGTGCCAGCAGCCCCCCCATCAGCCTCCAGGGGGCCTACGAGCAGTACTTC.

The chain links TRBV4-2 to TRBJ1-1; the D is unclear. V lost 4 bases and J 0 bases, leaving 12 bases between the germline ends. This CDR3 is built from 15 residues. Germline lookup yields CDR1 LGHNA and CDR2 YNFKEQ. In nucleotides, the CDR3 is TGTGCCAGCAGCCGATTGGACGGTCTGAACACTGAAGCTTTCTTT. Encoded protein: CASSRLDGLNTEAFF.

The CDR3 bases are TGTGCCATCAGTGAGTCGGGTCAAAGCGGCTCTGAAGCTTTCTTT. Amino acids: CAISESGQSGSEAFF. The chain combines TRBV10-3 with TRBJ1-1; D call uncertain. The CDR3 sequence is 15 residues long. V was pared by 0 bases and J by 6 bases, with 14 bases between. Germline V gives CDR1 ENHRY, CDR2 SYGVKD.

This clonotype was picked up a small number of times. The DNA for the CDR3 is TGTGCCAGCAGAACCGGGACAGGGGGGGCTAACTATGGCTACACCTTC. Amino acids: CASRTGTGGANYGYTF. The gene calls are TRBV28 and TRBJ1-2, with 11 bases lining up with TRBD1. The CDR3 is 16 residues long. The V gene's germline CDR1 is MDHEN and CDR2 SYDVKM. Trimming at V came to 6 bases and at J to 0 bases, leaving 6 bases not matched to a gene.

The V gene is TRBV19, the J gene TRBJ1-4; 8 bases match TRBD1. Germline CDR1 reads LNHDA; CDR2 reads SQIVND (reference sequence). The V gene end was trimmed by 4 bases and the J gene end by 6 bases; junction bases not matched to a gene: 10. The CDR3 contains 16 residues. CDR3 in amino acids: CASSTPPGQVDEKLFF. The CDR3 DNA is TGTGCCAGTAGTACGCCTCCGGGACAGGTCGATGAAAAACTGTTTTTT.

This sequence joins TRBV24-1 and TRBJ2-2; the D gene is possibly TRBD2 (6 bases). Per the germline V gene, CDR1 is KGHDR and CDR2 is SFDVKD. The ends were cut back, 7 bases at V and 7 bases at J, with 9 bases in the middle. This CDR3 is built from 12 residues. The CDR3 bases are TGTGCCACCAGAAGGGAGGACGGGGAGCTGTTTTTT. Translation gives CATRREDGELFF.

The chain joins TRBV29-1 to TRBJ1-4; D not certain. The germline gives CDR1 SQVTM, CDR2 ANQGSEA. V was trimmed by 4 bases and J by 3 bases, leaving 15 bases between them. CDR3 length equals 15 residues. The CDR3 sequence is CSVGVSGVANEKLFF. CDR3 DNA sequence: TGCAGCGTTGGAGTAAGCGGGGTTGCTAATGAAAAACTGTTTTTT.

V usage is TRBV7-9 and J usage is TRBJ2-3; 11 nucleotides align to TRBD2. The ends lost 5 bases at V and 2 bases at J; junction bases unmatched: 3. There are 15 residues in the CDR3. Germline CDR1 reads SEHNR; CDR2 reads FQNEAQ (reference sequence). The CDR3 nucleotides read TGTGCCAGCAGCAAGGGACTAGCGGACACAGATACGCAGTATTTT. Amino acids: CASSKGLADTDTQYF. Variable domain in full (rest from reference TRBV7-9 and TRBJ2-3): DTGVSQNPRHKITKRGQNVTFRCDPISEHNRLYWYRQTLGQGPEFLTYFQNEAQLEKSRLLSDRFSAERPKGSFSTLEIQRTEQGDSAMYLCASSKGLADTDTQYFGPGTRLTVL.